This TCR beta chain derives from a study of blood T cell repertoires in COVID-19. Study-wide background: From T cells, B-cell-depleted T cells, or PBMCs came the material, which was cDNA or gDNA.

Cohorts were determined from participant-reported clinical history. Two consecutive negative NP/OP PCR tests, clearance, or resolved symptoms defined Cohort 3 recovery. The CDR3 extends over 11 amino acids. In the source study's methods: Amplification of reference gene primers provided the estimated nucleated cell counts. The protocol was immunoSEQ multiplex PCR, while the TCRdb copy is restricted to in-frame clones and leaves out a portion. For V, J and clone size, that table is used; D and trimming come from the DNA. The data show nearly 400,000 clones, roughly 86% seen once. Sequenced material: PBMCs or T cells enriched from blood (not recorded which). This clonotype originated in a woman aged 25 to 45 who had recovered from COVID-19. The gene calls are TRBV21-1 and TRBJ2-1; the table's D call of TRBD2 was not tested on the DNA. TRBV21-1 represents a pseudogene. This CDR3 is CASSKTRGQFF. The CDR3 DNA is TGTGCCAGCAGCAAGACTAGAGGGCAGTTCTTC.